The clone carrying this T cell receptor (beta chain) has only a few counts. The antigen remains undetermined. The data derive from a study of CD8 T cells in ankylosing spondylitis. Study-wide points: A number of the motif variants had already been described in reactive arthritis synovial fluid and blood. Characteristic, it appeared, of ankylosing spondylitis blood was a TCR beta motif of roughly eight highly homologous variants. As reported, disease-linked clones showed significant enrichment in matched ankylosing spondylitis synovial fluid.

Generation of TCR beta libraries employed quantitative 5'-RACE incorporating molecular barcodes. TCRdb reprocessed the 5' RACE reads via MiXCR and lists one record per CDR3 protein. The repertoire includes over 100,000 distinct CDR3 sequences, over 9.5% of them detected once, and roughly 4.3% sits in the top ten. The CDR3 extends over 13 amino acids. The ends lost 5 bases at V and 3 bases at J; junction bases unmatched: 1. Per the germline V gene, CDR1 is SQVTM and CDR2 is ANQGSEA. Material for sequencing was blood, either unsorted or a sorted T cell fraction (not recorded which). This TCR was recovered from a female donor with ankylosing spondylitis or in good health (not recorded which). This chain uses TRBV29-1 with TRBJ2-3; 11 nucleotides agree with TRBD1. CDR3 in amino acids: CSVRDRGTDTQYF. DNA for the CDR3: TGCAGCGTTCGGGACAGGGGGACAGATACGCAGTATTTT.